The rows below give T cell receptor beta chains drawn from one sample of a study of beta chain features in type 1 diabetes. Repertoires were generated with immunoSEQ multiplex PCR, while TCRdb's copy carries only in-frame clones and drops some. The data show roughly 250,000 clones, around 21% seen once. The sample was naive CD4+ T cells from blood. These receptors were obtained from a middle-aged woman with type 1 diabetes. CDR3s include the opening cysteine and the closing phenylalanine or tryptophan. Fields, in order: D gene, V gene, J gene, clone size, CDR3 DNA, CDR3 protein. The D gene is left open where the match is weak. Rows give clone size only sometimes, using once, few, many, or a class for an expanded clone.

>-|TRBV28|TRBJ2-7|-
TGTGCCAGCAGTCCTTCCTTGGGACACCTACTGAACTTC
CASSPSLGHLLNF
>-|TRBV28|TRBJ2-7|few
TGTGCCAGCAGGTCTCCGGGCCTCCAGGGATCCTACGAGCAGTACTTC
CASRSPGLQGSYEQYF
>-|TRBV20-1|TRBJ2-5|few
TGCAGCAGGGCAGCGGAGACCCAGTACTTC
CSRAAETQYF
>-|TRBV12-5|TRBJ2-5|-
TGTGCTAGTGGTTTGGCCGGTCAAGAGACCCAGTACTTC
CASGLAGQETQYF
>TRBD1|TRBV29-1|TRBJ2-5|-
TGCAGCTACCGACAGGGGCCCCAAGAGACCCAGTACTTC
CSYRQGPQETQYF
>-|TRBV4-3|TRBJ2-1|few
TGCGCCAGCAGCCAAAGCGCTTCTCCCTTCAATGAGCAGTTCTTC
CASSQSASPFNEQFF
>-|TRBV7-3|TRBJ2-3|few
TGTGCCAGCAGCTTAACGGGGGCGGATACGCAGTATTTT
CASSLTGADTQYF
>TRBD1|TRBV2|TRBJ2-1|-
TGTGCCAGCGGGAAGGGACAGAACAATGAGCAGTTCTTC
CASGKGQNNEQFF
>-|TRBV30|TRBJ2-5|-
TGTGCCTGGAGGAGGGCCCAAGAGACCCAGTACTTC
CAWRRAQETQYF
>TRBD2|TRBV29-1|TRBJ2-3|few
TGCAGCGTTGCTAGACTAGCGGGGGTCACAGATACGCAGTATTTT
CSVARLAGVTDTQYF
>TRBD1|TRBV18|TRBJ2-2|-
TGTGCCAGCTCACCAGTACAGGGGGCGAACACCGGGGAGCTGTTTTTT
CASSPVQGANTGELFF
>-|TRBV2|TRBJ2-2|-
TGTGCCAGCAGTTACGAGCAGAACACCGGGGAGCTGTTTTTT
CASSYEQNTGELFF
>-|TRBV9|TRBJ2-1|-
TGTGCCAGCAGTGCCTCTAGCTCCTACAATGAGCAGTTCTTC
CASSASSSYNEQFF
>TRBD1|TRBV6-6|TRBJ2-3|-
TGTGCCAGCCGACCGCCCCGGGACAGGGAGGCAGATACGCAGTATTTT
CASRPPRDREADTQYF
>TRBD1|TRBV4-1|TRBJ1-1|few
TGCGCCAGCAGCCAAGATGGGGTCAGACAGGGCAGGAACACTGAAGCTTTCTTT
CASSQDGVRQGRNTEAFF
>TRBD1|TRBV4-3|TRBJ1-2|-
TGCGCCAGCAGCCCAAGGCAGGGGGACTATGGCTACACCTTC
CASSPRQGDYGYTF
>-|TRBV7-2|TRBJ1-6|few
TGTGCCAGCAGCTTCGCGGATCATAATTCACCCCTCCACTTT
CASSFADHNSPLHF
>-|TRBV7-2|TRBJ2-1|-
TGTGCCAGCAGCCTGTCGGGTCTTGGCAATGAGCAGTTCTTC
CASSLSGLGNEQFF
>TRBD1|TRBV18|TRBJ2-1|few
TGTGCCAGCTCACCAGGTGGACAGGGGAGAAATGAGCAGTTCTTC
CASSPGGQGRNEQFF
>TRBD1|TRBV4-2|TRBJ1-2|once
TGTGCCAGCAGCCAAGATTTCAGGGGGACAGGGGGATACGGAGATGGCTACACCTTC
CASSQDFRGTGGYGDGYTF
>-|TRBV28|TRBJ2-5|few
TGTGCCAGCAGTCCCCACGATCTAAAGACCCAGTACTTC
CASSPHDLKTQYF
>-|TRBV30|TRBJ2-1|-
TGTGCCTGGATCCGGACTGGGCCCTTTGATGAGCAGTTCTTC
CAWIRTGPFDEQFF
>TRBD1|TRBV2|TRBJ2-1|few
TGTGCCAGCATAACAGGGGAGTACAATGAGCAGTTCTTC
CASITGEYNEQFF
>-|TRBV5-1|TRBJ2-5|few
TGCGCCAGCAGCTTGGGAGCGGAAGAGACCCAGTACTTC
CASSLGAEETQYF
>-|TRBV29-1|TRBJ1-6|-
TGCAGCGTTGCCAGCTCCTATAATTCACCCCTCCACTTT
CSVASSYNSPLHF
>-|TRBV10-3|TRBJ2-7|few
TGTGCCATCAGTGACCACAGGGCCACCTACCAGTACTTC
CAISDHRATYQYF
>-|TRBV19|TRBJ2-3|few
TGTGCCAGTAGTATAGGAGCGGATTTCACAGATACGCAGTATTTT
CASSIGADFTDTQYF
>-|TRBV7-9|TRBJ1-5|-
TGTGCCAGCAGCCAAGCCGGGGGAGGTCAGCCCCAGCATTTT
CASSQAGGGQPQHF
>-|TRBV9|TRBJ2-7|-
TGTGCCAGCAGCGTAGGAGGGGACAACAGGGCCGAGCAGTACTTC
CASSVGGDNRAEQYF
>-|TRBV9|TRBJ2-7|few
TGTGCCAGCAGCGCCTTACCAGGGCCCGAGCAGTACTTC
CASSALPGPEQYF
>TRBD2|TRBV15|TRBJ2-2|-
TGTGCCACCAGCAGAGATCCTAGCGGCGGGGAGCTGTTTTTT
CATSRDPSGGELFF
>-|TRBV19|TRBJ1-2|-
TGTGCCAGTACCAAGTTGGGGGGCTATGGCTACACCTTC
CASTKLGGYGYTF
>-|TRBV9|TRBJ2-6|-
TGTGCCAGCAGCGTCCTCTCTGGGGCCAACGTCCTGACTTTC
CASSVLSGANVLTF
>-|TRBV30|TRBJ2-2|few
TGTGCCTGGAGTGTAGGGGTGGCGGGGGAGCTGTTTTTT
CAWSVGVAGELFF
>-|TRBV7-9|TRBJ1-2|few
TGTGCCAGCAGCTTAGACACTAACTATGGCTACACCTTC
CASSLDTNYGYTF
>-|TRBV13|TRBJ2-6|few
TGTGCCAGCAGCTATCTCCGGGTCCTTGGGGCCAACGTCCTGACTTTC
CASSYLRVLGANVLTF
>-|TRBV30|TRBJ1-5|-
TGTGCCTGGAGTCGGACAGACGATCAGCCCCAGCATTTT
CAWSRTDDQPQHF
>-|TRBV19|TRBJ1-2|few
TGTGCCAGTAGTCCTCGGGAGAGGAAGAGCTATGGCTACACCTTC
CASSPRERKSYGYTF
>-|TRBV11-2|TRBJ2-3|-
TGTGCCAGCAGCTTCGCCGGGGCAGATACGCAGTATTTT
CASSFAGADTQYF
>-|TRBV29-1|TRBJ2-1|-
TGCAGCGTGAGAAGGAGCTCCTACAATGAGCAGTTCTTC
CSVRRSSYNEQFF
>-|TRBV5-4|TRBJ1-5|few
TGTGCCAGCAGCGTAGACACAGAGCCCCAGCATTTT
CASSVDTEPQHF
>TRBD1|TRBV4-3|TRBJ2-3|-
TGCGCCAGCAGCCAAGAGGACAGGTCGGTTTGGGATACGCAGTATTTT
CASSQEDRSVWDTQYF
>TRBD2|TRBV28|TRBJ2-7|-
TGTGCCAGCAGTTTCCCCGATCGGACTAGCGGGAGGTACGAGCAGTACTTC
CASSFPDRTSGRYEQYF
>TRBD2|TRBV30|TRBJ2-5|few
TGTGCCTGGAGTCCTAGCGGTATCCAAGAGACCCAGTACTTC
CAWSPSGIQETQYF
>TRBD1|TRBV7-8|TRBJ2-7|few
TGTGCCAGCAGCGACGAGCCGGGACAGGGCTACGAGCAGTACTTC
CASSDEPGQGYEQYF
>TRBD1|TRBV7-9|TRBJ2-3|-
TGTGCCAGCAGCTCCGGGACAGGGGCCACAGATACGCAGTATTTT
CASSSGTGATDTQYF
>TRBD1|TRBV19|TRBJ1-2|few
TGTGCCAGTAGGGGGACAGGCGGCTACACCTTC
CASRGTGGYTF